This paragraph reports one T cell receptor (beta chain). No antigen is known for it. The data were obtained in a study of blood T cells in healthy people across ages. Study-level results: Long-lived donors carried more naive CD4+ cells and greater diversity than aged donors.

A sample-barcoded 5' primer and a J-beta primer mix were used in a second PCR of about 7 to 12 cycles. One entry per CDR3 protein, called by TCRdb with MiXCR from the 5' RACE reads. Among about 680,000 distinct CDR3 sequences listed, around 49% were seen once. Drawn from each donor were roughly 10 milliliters of peripheral blood. Isolation recovered at least 6 million PBMCs from every sample. Total RNA, at least 5 micrograms per sample, was extracted from PBMCs. The sample consisted of blood. This receptor was identified in a woman aged 55-70 years in good health.

The DNA for the CDR3 is TGCAGTGCAACGGGACAGACTAACCAAGAGACCCAGTACTTC. It specifies CSATGQTNQETQYF. This chain uses TRBV20-1 with TRBJ2-5; 7 nucleotides match TRBD1. Germline trimming cut 6 bases from V and 0 bases from J; bases unmatched to any gene: 7. Germline V CDR1 and CDR2: DFQATT, SNEGSKA (reference sequence). The length of the CDR3 is 14 residues.